Presented here are 15 T cell receptor beta chains from one specimen sequenced in a study of tumor-infiltrating lymphocytes in primary liver carcinoma. From roughly 20-30 mg of unsorted bulk tissue, DNA and RNA were co-extracted together. From 500 ng of total RNA, TCR beta-specific cDNA was reverse-transcribed using a constant-region primer. Slightly modified ARM-PCR, run as three nested multiplex PCR rounds, produced the TCR beta libraries. Use of TRBV1-TRBV30 forward primers with a C-beta reverse primer characterized the first two PCR rounds, which lasted about 10 cycles each. TCRdb called the multiplex PCR reads again in MiXCR, with one record for every CDR3 protein. This repertoire shows under 130,000 distinct CDR3 sequences, roughly 80% found once; its top ten account for about 20%. The sample comprised liver tumor tissue from sampling region 3. Regarding subset: tumor region T3, left-lateral pole. These receptor sequences come from a middle-aged man with primary liver carcinoma and hepatitis B virus infection.

Details on this clonotype: The junction does not match germline at one end; this may be a read error. The J gene is TRBJ2-7, the V gene TRBV11-1, with a possible D match to TRBD2 (5 bases). There are 13 residues in the CDR3. Germline V gene sequence: CDR1 SGHAT, CDR2 FQDESV (reference sequence). CDR3 sequence reads: CASTGKRYYEQHF. The CDR3 bases are TGTGCCAGCACGGGGAAGCGATACTACGAGCAGCACTTC.

Notes on this clonotype: This may come from a read error, since a much larger clone is one base off. V gene TRBV18 combines with J gene TRBJ1-5; D is undetermined. The CDR3 is 14 amino acids. CDR1 and CDR2 (germline): KGHSH, LQKENI. The CDR3 is CASSPTGRDQSQHF. CDR3 coding DNA: TGTGCCAGCTCACCAACGGGGAGGGATCAGTCCCAGCATTTT.

J is TRBJ2-3 and V is TRBV28, with 9 bases that match TRBD2. With V trimmed by 10 bases and J by 8 bases, 13 bases remained unmatched. The CDR3 extends over 14 amino acids. Germline lookup yields CDR1 MDHEN and CDR2 SYDVKM. The DNA of the CDR3 is TGTGCCATCGGAGCGGGAGGCATTAAGGGTACGCAGTATTTT. Protein: CAIGAGGIKGTQYF.

The chain employs TRBV12-3 or TRBV12-4 and TRBJ2-7; D is perhaps TRBD2 (5 bases). The CDR3 loop spans 14 amino acids. V lost 8 bases to trimming and J lost 5 bases, with 19 bases between them. In DNA form, the CDR3 reads TGTGCCAGCGGTCCTGCGGGCGTAAGGAACGAGCAGTACTTC. This gives the protein CASGPAGVRNEQYF.

With respect to this clonotype: One end of the junction is discordant with germline, which a read error may explain. The chain recombines TRBV28 with TRBJ1-2, with D tentatively TRBD1 (5 bases). This CDR3 is 14 amino acids long. Germline CDR1 MDHEN, CDR2 SYDVKM. DNA of the CDR3: TGTGCCAGCAGCCAGCGGGACGGACCTTATGGATACACCTTC. This sequence encodes CASSQRDGPYGYTF.

This rearrangement joins TRBV29-1 to TRBJ2-5; D possibly corresponds to TRBD2 (6 bases). V was pared by 7 bases and J by 10 bases, with 25 bases between. The length of the CDR3 is 14 residues. The germline CDR1 and CDR2 sequences are SQVTM and ANQGSEA. DNA of the CDR3: TGCAGCGCCCTCAGGATCGGGAGTGTGGGGATCCAGTACTTC. Its protein is CSALRIGSVGIQYF.

Concerning this clonotype: One end of the junction does not line up with germline, which may come from a read error. The V and J genes are TRBV7-9 and TRBJ2-7, with D possibly being TRBD2 (6 bases). Germline V gives CDR1 SEHNR, CDR2 FQNEAQ (reference sequence). The CDR3 covers 13 residues. Written as DNA, the CDR3 is TGTGCCGTCAATTGGGGAGGAGAAGACGAACAGTGCTTC. Translating gives CAVNWGGEDEQCF.

Regarding this clonotype: One end of the junction varies from germline; a read error may be responsible. CDR3: CVSSIRPLWGQYF. The CDR3 nucleotides are TGTGTCAGCAGCATAAGACCCCTTTGGGGGCAGTACTTC. This rearrangement joins TRBV5-4 to TRBJ2-7; no reliable D call. The germline gives CDR1 SGHNT, CDR2 YYREEE (reference sequence). The length of the CDR3 is 13 residues.

Turning to this clonotype: At one end, the junction sequence differs from germline, possibly due to a read error. The gene calls are TRBV6-5 and TRBJ1-2; D is unclear. Germline assignment: CDR1 MNHEY and CDR2 SVGAGI. CDR3 length: 13 amino acids. The CDR3 nucleotides are TGTGCCAGAAGCCCGTTATACAGCTATGTCTACACCTTC. As protein: CARSPLYSYVYTF.

With regard to this clonotype: An end of the junction differs from the germline gene, which may be a read error. CDR3 DNA: TGCAGCGTCCTCGATCCGAGACCCACCGGGGAGCTGATTTTT. Its translation: CSVLDPRPTGELIF. This rearrangement joins TRBV29-1 to TRBJ2-2; TRBD2 might be the D (5 bases). CDR3 length: 14 amino acids. Germline V CDR1 and CDR2: SQVTM, ANQGSEA.

The chain combines TRBV11-2 with TRBJ2-7; D remains unclear. The CDR3 extends over 13 amino acids. Germline V gene sequence: CDR1 SGHAT, CDR2 FQNNGV. Deletions cut 2 bases from V and 2 bases from J, with 7 bases between. CDR3 sequence reads: CASSLPTTYEQYF. The CDR3 DNA sequence: TGTGCCAGCAGCTTACCAACCACCTACGAGCAGTACTTC.

Note on this clonotype: A read error may produce the germline difference seen at one junction end. The V call is TRBV5-6, the J call TRBJ1-1; D is possibly TRBD1 (6 bases). This CDR3 contains 14 residues. Germline V lookup: CDR1 SGHDT, CDR2 YYEEEE. The CDR3 loop is CASSLAQAGAEAFF. The CDR3 bases are TGTGCTAGCAGCTTGGCACAGGCAGGGGCTGAAGCTTTCTTT.

This clonotype was picked up one time. With a much larger clone just one base away, this may be a read error. This chain joins TRBV9 and TRBJ1-2, with D unresolved. The CDR3 sequence is 14 residues long. Per germline, CDR1 SGDLS and CDR2 YYNGEE. V dropped 2 bases and J dropped 1 base, with 9 bases sitting between them. The CDR3 here is CASSVIEDNYGYTF. CDR3 nucleotide sequence: TGTGCCAGCAGCGTTATAGAGGATAACTATGGCTACACCTTC. The full variable domain, in which reference TRBV9 and TRBJ1-2 provide the parts outside the CDR3, is DSGVTQTPKHLITATGQRVTLRCSPRSGDLSVYWYQQSLDQGLQFLIQYYNGEERAKGNILERFSAQQFPDLHSELNLSSLELGDSALYFCASSVIEDNYGYTFGSGTRLTVV.

The rearrangement joins TRBV11-2 to TRBJ2-4, with D uncertain. The CDR3 runs to 17 residues. CDR1 and CDR2 (germline): SGHAT, FQNNGV. CDR3 nucleotides: TGTGCGCGCCGGGCCCCCGACTCCCGTTTCGTGCTAGACATTCAGTACTTC. It is translated as CARRAPDSRFVLDIQYF.

This clonotype appeared once. Its ends do not fully match the called genes, so a read error is possible. V gene TRBV5-4 combines with J gene TRBJ2-1, with a possible D match to TRBD1 (5 bases). Looked up from germline, CDR1 is SGHNT and CDR2 is YYREEE (reference sequence). The CDR3 sequence is 11 residues long. DNA of the CDR3: TGCGACAGCAGCTCCTACAATGAGCAGTTCTTC. It encodes CDSSSYNEQFF.